The sequence of this T cell receptor beta chain was determined in a study of control samples from healthy donors and cancer patients. Trimming cost V 5 bases and J 2 bases, with 9 bases left between them. Germline V CDR1 and CDR2: SGHTA, FQGTGA. The CDR3 is made up of 13 amino acids. TCRdb keeps only in-frame clones here, not all; method: immunoSEQ multiplex PCR. Among under 150,000 clones listed, around 88% were seen once. The specimen was blood. This TCR derives from a man in his forties in good health. The chain recombines TRBV7-3 with TRBJ2-5; TRBD1 might be the D (6 bases). The CDR3 DNA reads TGTGCCAGCAGCCCGGACAGTCAAGAGACCCAGTACTTC. Translating gives CASSPDSQETQYF.